This entry lists 20 T cell receptor beta chains sequenced from one sample in a study of shared clonotypes between healthy human individuals. The assay was immunoSEQ multiplex PCR, and TCRdb's table has in-frame clones only and misses some. This table has 500,000 or so clones, around 96% appearing once. The specimen sequenced was naive CD4+ T cells sorted from blood. Described subset: CD45RA+ positively selected. All receptors derive from a woman aged 25 to 39 in good health.

The chain links TRBV28 to TRBJ1-2, with D perhaps matching TRBD1 (6 bases). CDR1 MDHEN and CDR2 SYDVKM come from the germline V gene. The CDR3 contains 13 residues. With 2 bases removed from V and 3 bases from J, the gap between germline ends came to 7 bases. The CDR3 here is CASSLRGDYGYTF. Here the CDR3 DNA reads TGTGCCAGCAGTTTAAGGGGGGACTATGGCTACACCTTC.

The chain employs TRBV7-3 and TRBJ2-7; D may be TRBD2 (5 bases). The CDR3 is 13 residues long. The germline V gene has CDR1 SGHTA and CDR2 FQGTGA. Between the trimmed V and J ends, which lost 2 bases and 2 bases, there was a span of 7 bases. The CDR3 DNA sequence: TGTGCCAGCAGCTTAGAGGGCACCTACGAGCAGTACTTC. Encoded protein: CASSLEGTYEQYF.

The rearrangement joins TRBV18 to TRBJ2-3, with 8 bases that match TRBD1. V shed 5 bases, J shed 2 bases, and the junction held 3 bases outside the gene matches. The CDR3 has 14 residues. Germline CDR1 KGHSH, CDR2 LQKENI. The CDR3 spells CASSKGQVTDTQYF. CDR3 in DNA: TGTGCCAGCTCAAAGGGACAGGTCACAGATACGCAGTATTTT.

The V call is TRBV7-9, the J call TRBJ2-1; D is unclear. The CDR3 is 12 amino acids. Germline CDR1 is SEHNR and CDR2 is FQNEAQ (reference sequence). V dropped 2 bases and J dropped 7 bases, with 6 bases sitting between them. In DNA, the CDR3 is TGTGCCAGCAGCTTATTTGAGAATGAGCAGTTCTTC. Translating it yields CASSLFENEQFF.

The chain recombines TRBV29-1 with TRBJ2-7, with D possibly matching TRBD2 (6 bases). This CDR3 contains 14 residues. CDR1 and CDR2 from the germline V gene are SQVTM and ANQGSEA. Trimming pared 0 bases from V and 1 base from J, leaving 10 bases between. DNA of the CDR3: TGCAGCGTTGAAGAACGGAGGGATTCCTACGAGCAGTACTTC. Translating it yields CSVEERRDSYEQYF.

The chain combines TRBV27 with TRBJ1-1; TRBD1 matches at 9 bases. Germline V gene sequence: CDR1 MNHEY, CDR2 SMNVEV (reference sequence). Losses at the gene ends were 5 bases for V and 1 base for J; bases not matched to a gene: 5. This CDR3 spans 15 amino acids. CDR3 DNA sequence: TGTGCCAGCAGTCGATGGACAGGGGCGAACACTGAAGCTTTCTTT. This codes for CASSRWTGANTEAFF.

In the case of this clone: A read error may produce the germline difference seen at one junction end. The chain employs TRBV6-1 and TRBJ2-7; 9 bases are a match to TRBD2. CDR3 length equals 16 residues. Germline CDR1 MNHNS, CDR2 SASEGT. The CDR3 loop is CASSEAWDHSGGPWHF. The CDR3 DNA reads TGTGCCAGCAGTGAAGCTTGGGATCATAGCGGGGGACCCTGGCACTTC.

The chain combines TRBV6-1 with TRBJ2-7, with D tentatively TRBD2 (6 bases). This CDR3 comprises 15 residues. Germline CDR1 reads MNHNS; CDR2 reads SASEGT. V was trimmed by 6 bases and J by 0 bases, leaving 15 bases between them. CDR3 sequence: CASSRNPGDSYEQYF. The CDR3 bases are TGTGCCAGCAGCAGAAACCCGGGGGACTCCTACGAGCAGTACTTC.

The gene calls are TRBV5-4 and TRBJ1-2; a possible D gene is TRBD1 (6 bases). From germline, CDR1 is SGHNT and CDR2 YYREEE (reference sequence). There are 13 residues in the CDR3. Between the trimmed V and J ends, which lost 0 bases and 3 bases, there was a span of 6 bases. The CDR3 coding sequence is TGTGCCAGCAGCTTGGGACAGGACTATGGCTACACCTTC. It yields the protein CASSLGQDYGYTF.

This clone came up once. This chain joins TRBV12-5 and TRBJ2-1; 7 bases fit TRBD2. V lost 8 bases to trimming and J lost 0 bases; unmatched junction nucleotides: 10. This CDR3 is built from 16 residues. CDR1 and CDR2 from the germline V gene are LGHNT and FRNRAP. CDR3 DNA sequence: TGTGCTAGTTCAAAGGCGGGAGCGTACTCCTACAATGAGCAGTTCTTC. It is translated as CASSKAGAYSYNEQFF. The variable domain in full, completed from reference TRBV12-5 and TRBJ2-1, reads DARVTQTPRHKVTEMGQEVTMRCQPILGHNTVFWYRQTMMQGLELLAYFRNRAPLDDSGMPKDRFSAEMPDATLATLKIQPSEPRDSAVYFCASSKAGAYSYNEQFFGPGTRLTVL.

V usage is TRBV7-6 and J usage is TRBJ2-5, with TRBD2 matching 7 bases. Trimming took 3 bases from V and 1 from J; bases not matched to a gene: 5. The CDR3 length is 15 residues. The germline V gene encodes CDR1 SGHVS and CDR2 FNYEAQ. For the CDR3, the DNA is TGTGCCAGCAGCTTTGCTAGCGGAAGCCAAGAGACCCAGTACTTC. Translation: CASSFASGSQETQYF.

In nucleotides, the CDR3 is TGTGCCACCCACGGGCGGGCGGGACCCTACAATGAGCAGTTCTTC. Protein product: CATHGRAGPYNEQFF. This chain uses TRBV28 with TRBJ2-1; possibly TRBD2 for D (6 bases). From germline, CDR1 is MDHEN and CDR2 SYDVKM. Deletions cut 10 bases from V and 2 bases from J, with 18 bases between. The CDR3 spans 15 residues.

This chain uses TRBV30 with TRBJ2-7, with a weak D call TRBD2 (6 bases). This CDR3 contains 14 residues. With 2 bases removed from V and 5 bases from J, the gap between germline ends came to 16 bases. Per the germline V gene, CDR1 is GTSNPN and CDR2 is SVGIG (reference sequence). Here the CDR3 reads CAWSFGGTVHEQYF. DNA for the CDR3: TGTGCCTGGAGTTTCGGCGGGACTGTCCACGAGCAGTACTTC.

V gene TRBV11-2 combines with J gene TRBJ2-7; D is undetermined. The V gene lost 4 bases and the J gene lost 2 bases, with 6 bases spanning the gap. Germline CDR1 is SGHAT and CDR2 is FQNNGV. CDR3 size: 12 residues. The chain's CDR3 is CASSSSTYEQYF. The CDR3 nucleotides read TGTGCCAGCAGCTCGTCAACCTACGAGCAGTACTTC.

This clone was observed once. The J gene is TRBJ1-1, the V gene TRBV28; D is uncertain. The V end lost 5 bases, the J end lost 2 bases, and 12 bases lay between the germline ends. Germline V lookup: CDR1 MDHEN, CDR2 SYDVKM. The CDR3 spans 14 residues. The CDR3, as DNA: TGTGCCAGCAGTCCGGGGTACGGAAACACTGAAGCTTTCTTT. This sequence encodes CASSPGYGNTEAFF.

The chain has TRBV15 and TRBJ2-4; no reliable D call. Germline CDR1 is LNHNV and CDR2 is YYDKDF (reference sequence). The V end was cut by 5 bases, the J end by 10 bases, with 12 bases between. The CDR3 is 12 amino acids. The CDR3 region has the DNA TGTGCCACCAGCTTTGCAGATGATATTCAGTACTTC. It translates to CATSFADDIQYF.

The V and J genes are TRBV2 and TRBJ2-7; possibly TRBD1 for D (5 bases). Per the germline V gene, CDR1 is SNHLY and CDR2 is FYNNEI. This CDR3 comprises 12 residues. The CDR3 DNA reads TGTGCTAATGCAGGGAATCCCTACGAGCAGTACTTC. This sequence encodes CANAGNPYEQYF.

The CDR3 coding sequence is TGCGCCAGCAGCCCCGGACAGAGCACAGATACGCAGTATTTT. Protein product: CASSPGQSTDTQYF. This rearrangement joins TRBV5-1 to TRBJ2-3, with TRBD1 as a possible D gene (6 bases). Trimming removed 4 bases at V and 0 bases at J, with 9 bases between. CDR1 SGHRS and CDR2 YFSETQ come from the germline V gene. The CDR3 contains 14 residues.

In its sample, this clone was seen once. The chain combines TRBV10-3 with TRBJ2-7, with 7 bases that match TRBD2. The ends lost 4 bases at V and 2 bases at J; junction bases unmatched: 11. The CDR3 contains 16 residues. Germline V gene data show CDR1 as ENHRY and CDR2 as SYGVKD. The CDR3 here is CAISGATSGGAYEQYF. The CDR3 DNA reads as TGTGCCATCAGTGGCGCCACGTCTGGGGGGGCCTACGAGCAGTACTTC.

The J gene is TRBJ1-2, the V gene TRBV5-6; D uncertain. The germline gives CDR1 SGHDT, CDR2 YYEEEE. Between the trimmed V and J ends, which lost 1 base and 5 bases, there was a span of 18 bases. The CDR3 spans 16 residues. The CDR3 nucleotides read TGTGCCAGCAGCTTGATAGGGAAGTCCGGAATATATGGCTACACCTTC. It specifies CASSLIGKSGIYGYTF.